A selection of T cell receptor beta chains follows, all from one sample in a study of long-term antiretroviral therapy in people with HIV. Clones were read by immunoSEQ multiplex PCR, and TCRdb kept only the in-frame ones, dropping some. The table shows tens of thousands of clones, with 90% to 95% occurring only once. The sample consisted of unsorted PBMCs, taken about 6.6 years after starting antiretroviral therapy. Every receptor here comes from a young man with HIV. CDR3s include the opening cysteine and the closing phenylalanine or tryptophan. A D gene is named only where the DNA matches it firmly. Only some rows state a clone size, as once, few, many or a class for expanded clones.

d_call j_call clone_size v_call cdr3_nt cdr3_aa
NA TRBJ1-3 NA TRBV4-1 TGCGCCAGCAGCCCCCTGGACCTACGGACCGGAAACACCATATATTTT CASSPLDLRTGNTIYF
TRBD1 TRBJ2-4 once TRBV25-1 TGTGCCAGCAGTGCCCCTCAAGGGGGCGCTGGCAAAAACATTCAGTACTTC CASSAPQGGAGKNIQYF
NA TRBJ2-5 NA TRBV7-3 TGTGCCAGCAGCTTAAAAGGGGGGGACAGTCTGCCCCAGTACTTC CASSLKGGDSLPQYF
NA TRBJ2-7 NA TRBV10-1 TGCGCCAGCAGTGAGGCAGGCCTCATAGGCGACGAGCAGTACTTC CASSEAGLIGDEQYF
NA TRBJ2-3 NA TRBV18 TGTGCCAGCTCACCGCCAAGCACAGATACGCAGTATTTT CASSPPSTDTQYF
NA TRBJ2-7 NA TRBV6-1 TGTGCCAGCAGTGAATATCGGACACCCTACGAGCAGTACTTC CASSEYRTPYEQYF
NA TRBJ1-1 NA TRBV5-1 TGCGCCAGCAGCTTGGGACATACTAACACTGAAGCTTTCTTT CASSLGHTNTEAFF
NA TRBJ1-5 NA TRBV6-1 TGTGCCAGCAGTGAAGCGAGTAGGGTCGTTCAGCCCCAGCATTTT CASSEASRVVQPQHF
NA TRBJ2-5 NA TRBV5-6 TGTGCCAGCAGCTTGGGGGGGGCGGCAGAGCAAGAGACCCAGTACTTC CASSLGGAAEQETQYF
NA TRBJ2-7 NA TRBV5-1 TGCGCCAGCAGCTTGATCTTATATGGCGGCCGGTCCGAGCAGTACTTC CASSLILYGGRSEQYF